This T cell receptor (beta chain) stems from a study of blood T cell repertoires in COVID-19. Assay used: immunoSEQ multiplex PCR; TCRdb lists only in-frame clones, some missing. The sample has roughly 140,000 clones, around four fifths seen once. Germline CDR1 and CDR2: SGDLS and YYNGEE. This CDR3 comprises 16 residues. The junction had 7 bases not matched to a gene; V was cut back by 0 bases and J by 8 bases. This clonotype originated in a woman aged 40 to 50 who had recovered from COVID-19. The sample consisted of PBMCs or T cells enriched from blood (not recorded which). The J gene is TRBJ2-1, the V gene TRBV9; 11 bases line up with TRBD2. CDR3 protein: CASSVEGSGRAHEQFF. The CDR3, as DNA: TGTGCCAGCAGCGTAGAGGGTAGCGGGAGGGCCCATGAGCAGTTCTTC.